These 6 T cell receptor beta chains came from one sample sequenced in a study of identical twins. TCRdb analysed the 5' RACE reads with MiXCR anew, one entry per CDR3 protein. The table lists some 240,000 distinct CDR3 sequences, about 11% of them singletons. Specimen: memory T cells sorted from blood. All receptors come from a man in his fifties in good health.

This sequence joins TRBV10-3 and TRBJ1-3; 11 bases match TRBD1. The CDR3 has 16 amino acids. V trimming: 6 bases; J trimming: 2 bases; junction bases outside the gene matches: 6. Germline values: CDR1 ENHRY, CDR2 SYGVKD. The CDR3 DNA follows: TGTGCCATCAGAACCGGACAGGGGGCTCCTGGAAACACCATATATTTT. This encodes CAIRTGQGAPGNTIYF.

This clonotype was recorded many times. The chain is built from TRBV7-2 and TRBJ2-7, with 14 nucleotides matching TRBD2. Germline-derived CDR1 and CDR2 are SGHTA and FQGNSA. CDR3 length: 15 residues. V lost 5 bases, J lost 5 bases, and 5 bases stayed unmatched. This chain's CDR3 is CASSLGLAGDHEQYF. The CDR3 region has the DNA TGTGCCAGCAGCCTGGGACTAGCGGGGGACCACGAGCAGTACTTC.

This clonotype showed up many times. The genes are TRBV2 and TRBJ1-2; possible D gene TRBD1, 6 bases. Looked up from germline, CDR1 is SNHLY and CDR2 is FYNNEI. The CDR3 is made up of 14 amino acids. V was cut by 4 bases and J by 3 bases, with 12 bases left in between. The CDR3 protein is CASSGGRGDYGYTF. The CDR3 DNA sequence: TGTGCCAGCAGTGGAGGCAGGGGAGACTATGGCTACACCTTC.

Only a few counts were recorded for this clonotype. The chain links TRBV5-1 to TRBJ2-5, with TRBD2 identical over 10 bases. The germline gives CDR1 SGHRS, CDR2 YFSETQ. V gave up 0 bases and J gave up 5 bases; unmatched junction bases: 13. This CDR3 comprises 18 residues. CDR3 bases: TGCGCCAGCAGCTTGGCCCAGAGCGGGGGGGCCTTCGGGGAGACCCAGTACTTC. Translated: CASSLAQSGGAFGETQYF. The variable domain in full, completed from reference TRBV5-1 and TRBJ2-5, reads KAGVTQTPRYLIKTRGQQVTLSCSPISGHRSVSWYQQTPGQGLQFLFEYFSETQRNKGNFPGRFSGRQFSNSRSEMNVSTLELGDSALYLCASSLAQSGGAFGETQYFGPGTRLLVL.

This clonotype has a count of ten or more. The chain carries TRBV12-3 or TRBV12-4 and TRBJ2-7, with D perhaps given as TRBD1 or TRBD2 (5 bases each). The CDR3 length is 13 residues. Trimming took 6 bases from V and 2 from J, leaving 11 bases between them. DNA of the CDR3: TGTGCCAGCAGGTTTGAGGGACCCTACGAGCAGTACTTC. It codes for CASRFEGPYEQYF.

This clonotype was seen repeatedly, ten times or more. The V gene is TRBV5-1, the J gene TRBJ2-1; 16 bases match TRBD2. There are 17 residues in the CDR3. V shed 4 bases and J 4 bases; nucleotides not matched to a gene: 5. The germline gives CDR1 SGHRS, CDR2 YFSETQ. The CDR3 DNA is TGCGCCAGCAGCCCCCCGGGACTAGCGGGGGGGTACAATGAGCAGTTCTTC. Protein: CASSPPGLAGGYNEQFF.